Here is one T cell receptor (beta chain) with its context. Germline V gives CDR1 LGHNA, CDR2 YNFKEQ. The CDR3 is made up of 17 amino acids. V gave up 0 bases and J gave up 4 bases, with 16 bases separating them. This specimen comes from a study of blood T cell repertoires in COVID-19. Study-level background: Both acute and convalescent COVID-19 samples were obtained from the United States, Italy and Spain. PBMCs, B-cell-depleted T cells, or T cells were the source of the cDNA or gDNA that made up the material.

Study processing details: Amplifying reference gene primers gave estimates of nucleated cell counts. The assay was immunoSEQ multiplex PCR, and TCRdb's table has in-frame clones only and misses some. V and J calls and clone size follow that table, whereas D and trimming were derived from the DNA. The sample consists of 100,000 to 150,000 clones, 85% to 90% of them appearing once. Input material: peripheral blood. The genes are TRBV4-2 and TRBJ1-5; no clear D gene. The sequence was obtained from a man aged 70-80 years with active COVID-19. CDR3 sequence: CASSQDQANTANQPQHF. The DNA for the CDR3 is TGTGCCAGCAGCCAAGATCAGGCTAACACGGCAAATCAGCCCCAGCATTTT.